This T cell receptor (beta chain) was sequenced in a study of cytomegalovirus exposure and HLA in healthy donors. Overall study: Falling in the Caucasian-associated ancestry cluster were 81% of approximately 410 genotyped donors.

Vbeta (60) and Jbeta (13) primers were used in the PCR. TCRdb's table, derived via immunoSEQ multiplex PCR, lists solely in-frame clones and lacks some. The sample contains fewer than 200,000 clones, over 70% of which appear only once. This clone showed up just once. Its antigen is undetermined. Study results and limitations: Beyond CMV serostatus, there was no information to go on about immune exposure. Being productive about 87% or about 30% of the time was typical of most TCR beta V segments in an earlier analysis.

The trim removed 7 bases at V and 0 bases at J, leaving 13 bases unmatched. The CDR3 contains 18 residues. Germline V gene sequence: CDR1 ENHRY, CDR2 SYGVKD. The TCR sequence derives from a man aged 40-49 years in good health and CMV-seropositive. The sample was PBMCs. The chain combines TRBV10-3 with TRBJ2-1; 9 bases are a match to TRBD2. The CDR3 nucleotides are TGTGCCATCACCCGCGGGCGGGAGGGTCCGAGCTCCTACAATGAGCAGTTCTTC. Translation gives CAITRGREGPSSYNEQFF.